The rows below give T cell receptor beta chains drawn from one sample of a study of tumor-infiltrating lymphocytes in primary liver carcinoma. In TCRdb, the multiplex PCR reads were re-called with MiXCR into one record per CDR3 protein. Of 70,000 to 85,000 distinct CDR3 sequences listed, 70% to 75% are singletons. The sample was liver tumor tissue from sampling region 4. Every receptor here comes from a woman between 55 and 75 years old with primary liver carcinoma and hepatitis B virus infection. Each CDR3 is given with its conserved first and last residue. Fields, in order: D gene, J gene, V gene, clone size, CDR3 DNA, CDR3 protein. A D gene is named only where the DNA matches it firmly. The size entry is marked missing in some rows and otherwise reads once, few, many or a size class.

D gene: TRBD1
J gene: TRBJ2-1
V gene: TRBV6-4
clone size: .
CDR3 DNA: TGTGCCAGCAGTGACAAAGGACAGGACGGATATGAGCAGTTCTTC
CDR3 protein: CASSDKGQDGYEQFF

D gene: .
J gene: TRBJ2-2
V gene: TRBV11-2
clone size: .
CDR3 DNA: TGTGCCAGCAGCCCTCCGCAAGGACCGAGCGAGAAGCTGTTTTTT
CDR3 protein: CASSPPQGPSEKLFF

D gene: .
J gene: TRBJ2-3
V gene: TRBV20-1
clone size: .
CDR3 DNA: TGCAGTGCCCGGTCGAGCGAAGGCACAGATACGCAGTATTTT
CDR3 protein: CSARSSEGTDTQYF

D gene: .
J gene: TRBJ2-7
V gene: TRBV11-3
clone size: .
CDR3 DNA: TGTGCCAGCAGCTTAAGCAGGCTGGGGCACGAGCAGTACTTC
CDR3 protein: CASSLSRLGHEQYF

D gene: .
J gene: TRBJ1-5
V gene: TRBV5-6
clone size: .
CDR3 DNA: TGTGCTAGCAGCTTGTTAGGCACCTCTAGCACAGATACACAGCATTTT
CDR3 protein: CASSLLGTSSTDTQHF

D gene: .
J gene: TRBJ2-7
V gene: TRBV11-3
clone size: .
CDR3 DNA: TGTGCCAGCAGCCCCGGGACTGGGGACAACCACGAGCAGTACTTC
CDR3 protein: CASSPGTGDNHEQYF

D gene: .
J gene: TRBJ1-2
V gene: TRBV2
clone size: .
CDR3 DNA: TGTGCCAGCAGTGAAGAGCAGACAGTCTATGGCTACACCTTC
CDR3 protein: CASSEEQTVYGYTF

D gene: TRBD2
J gene: TRBJ2-2
V gene: TRBV18
clone size: .
CDR3 DNA: TGTGCCAACCCAGTCACTAGCGCCGGGGAGCTGTTTTTT
CDR3 protein: CANPVTSAGELFF

D gene: .
J gene: TRBJ1-6
V gene: TRBV6-1
clone size: .
CDR3 DNA: TGTGCCATCAGTACCTACGGACAACATTCACCCCTCCACTTT
CDR3 protein: CAISTYGQHSPLHF

D gene: .
J gene: TRBJ2-1
V gene: TRBV28
clone size: .
CDR3 DNA: TGTACCAGCAATCAGGTTGAAAATGAGCACTTCTTC
CDR3 protein: CTSNQVENEHFF

D gene: .
J gene: TRBJ2-1
V gene: TRBV4-1
clone size: .
CDR3 DNA: TGCGCCAGCATCCAGAGGTGTTCGGGGTATGAGCAGTTCTTC
CDR3 protein: CASIQRCSGYEQFF

D gene: .
J gene: TRBJ2-5
V gene: TRBV28
clone size: many
CDR3 DNA: TGTGCCACCCTAGGGACTTTCCAAGAGACCCAGTACTTC
CDR3 protein: CATLGTFQETQYF

D gene: .
J gene: TRBJ1-5
V gene: TRBV6-6
clone size: .
CDR3 DNA: TGTGCCAACAGTTACTCGCCGGAACTCGGGGGGATCAATCAGCCCCAGTATTTC
CDR3 protein: CANSYSPELGGINQPQYF

D gene: .
J gene: TRBJ2-7
V gene: TRBV6-1
clone size: .
CDR3 DNA: TGTGCCAGCAGTGGGGGGGCTAGCGGCAACGAGCAGTACTTC
CDR3 protein: CASSGGASGNEQYF

D gene: .
J gene: TRBJ2-3
V gene: TRBV5-4
clone size: once
CDR3 DNA: TGTGCCAGCAGCTTTTTGGGTAGTACAGGTACGCACTATTTT
CDR3 protein: CASSFLGSTGTHYF

D gene: .
J gene: TRBJ2-3
V gene: TRBV29-1
clone size: few
CDR3 DNA: TGCAGCGTTGCGCCTAGAGGTGGGAACACAGATACTCAGTATTTT
CDR3 protein: CSVAPRGGNTDTQYF

D gene: .
J gene: TRBJ2-1
V gene: TRBV11-2
clone size: .
CDR3 DNA: TGTGCCAGCAGCCCCGAGCTAGCGAGCGATTGCGATGAGCAGTTCTTC
CDR3 protein: CASSPELASDCDEQFF

D gene: .
J gene: TRBJ2-1
V gene: TRBV19
clone size: .
CDR3 DNA: TGTGCCAGTAGTATGGCTCGTTACAATGAGCAGTTCTTC
CDR3 protein: CASSMARYNEQFF

D gene: .
J gene: TRBJ1-6
V gene: TRBV29-1
clone size: .
CDR3 DNA: TGCAGCGTGACGATCGGGGGGCAAGTATCACCACTCCACTTT
CDR3 protein: CSVTIGGQVSPLHF

D gene: TRBD2
J gene: TRBJ2-7
V gene: TRBV6-6
clone size: .
CDR3 DNA: TGTGCCAGGAGTGGCCCGGGAGGCGAGCAATACTTC
CDR3 protein: CARSGPGGEQYF

D gene: .
J gene: TRBJ1-6
V gene: TRBV12-3/TRBV12-4
clone size: many
CDR3 DNA: TGTGCCAGTCGGGGGTATCCATATAATTCACCCCTCCACTTT
CDR3 protein: CASRGYPYNSPLHF

D gene: .
J gene: TRBJ1-5
V gene: TRBV6-1
clone size: .
CDR3 DNA: TGTGCCATCAGTGAACGTCCGGGGGTAAGCAATCAATCCCAGCATTTT
CDR3 protein: CAISERPGVSNQSQHF

D gene: .
J gene: TRBJ2-7
V gene: TRBV6-2/TRBV6-3
clone size: once
CDR3 DNA: TGTGCCAGCAGCTTGAGAGGCGTCGGTGAGCAGTACTTC
CDR3 protein: CASSLRGVGEQYF

D gene: .
J gene: TRBJ1-1
V gene: TRBV5-1
clone size: many
CDR3 DNA: TGCGCCAGCAGCTTGAGTACGTTATGGACTGAAGCTTTCTTT
CDR3 protein: CASSLSTLWTEAFF

D gene: .
J gene: TRBJ1-2
V gene: TRBV4-1
clone size: .
CDR3 DNA: TGCGCCAGCAGCCTCGAGGGGGGAGTTTCGTATTCTAGTGGCTACACGTTC
CDR3 protein: CASSLEGGVSYSSGYTF

D gene: TRBD2
J gene: TRBJ2-7
V gene: TRBV4-1
clone size: .
CDR3 DNA: TGCGCCAGCAACCAAGATGGCGGGGGGCGCGGCGAACAGTACTTC
CDR3 protein: CASNQDGGGRGEQYF

D gene: .
J gene: TRBJ2-3
V gene: TRBV28
clone size: once
CDR3 DNA: TGTGCCAACAGTCTAATACTAGTATCAGACACAGATACGCAGTATTTT
CDR3 protein: CANSLILVSDTDTQYF

D gene: .
J gene: TRBJ1-2
V gene: TRBV29-1
clone size: .
CDR3 DNA: TGCAGTGTCGCACGGTGGTCTGGCTACACCTTC
CDR3 protein: CSVARWSGYTF

D gene: .
J gene: TRBJ1-2
V gene: TRBV11-2
clone size: .
CDR3 DNA: TGTGCCCGCAGCTTGACAATACAGGGAGATGGTGACTACACCTTC
CDR3 protein: CARSLTIQGDGDYTF

D gene: .
J gene: TRBJ2-5
V gene: TRBV5-1
clone size: .
CDR3 DNA: TGCGCCAGCAACTTGGAAGTATCCGGGGGATGGGAGACCCTGTACTTC
CDR3 protein: CASNLEVSGGWETLYF

D gene: TRBD2
J gene: TRBJ2-2
V gene: TRBV29-1
clone size: many
CDR3 DNA: TGCAGCGTCGCTAGCGGGAGAGGTCACGGGGAGCTGTTTTTT
CDR3 protein: CSVASGRGHGELFF

D gene: .
J gene: TRBJ2-7
V gene: TRBV29-1
clone size: once
CDR3 DNA: TGCAGCGTTAAGGGGGGGCTAGCGGATGAGCAGTACTTC
CDR3 protein: CSVKGGLADEQYF

D gene: .
J gene: TRBJ1-1
V gene: TRBV28
clone size: many
CDR3 DNA: TGTGCCAGCAGGGTTGGCCAGACGAACACTGAAGCTTTCTTT
CDR3 protein: CASRVGQTNTEAFF

D gene: TRBD2
J gene: TRBJ2-1
V gene: TRBV11-3
clone size: .
CDR3 DNA: TGTATCAGCAGCTTAGGTCGGGGGGAGTGGGGTGTCGATGAGCAGTCCTTC
CDR3 protein: CISSLGRGEWGVDEQSF

D gene: .
J gene: TRBJ2-1
V gene: TRBV10-2
clone size: .
CDR3 DNA: TGCGCCAGCAGTGAAGGAGAAGCGGCTTACAGTGAGCATTTCTTC
CDR3 protein: CASSEGEAAYSEHFF

D gene: .
J gene: TRBJ1-3
V gene: TRBV6-6
clone size: many
CDR3 DNA: TGTGCCAGCAGGCTCGACGGATACTCTGGAAACACCATATATTTT
CDR3 protein: CASRLDGYSGNTIYF

D gene: .
J gene: TRBJ2-1
V gene: TRBV24-1
clone size: .
CDR3 DNA: TGTGCCACCAGTGATCTCGCCAGGAGCTCCTACAATGAGCAGTTCTTC
CDR3 protein: CATSDLARSSYNEQFF

D gene: .
J gene: TRBJ1-6
V gene: TRBV28
clone size: many
CDR3 DNA: TGTGCCAGCAGTTCTACGACAGATGAACCTTCTAATTCACCCCTCCACTTT
CDR3 protein: CASSSTTDEPSNSPLHF

D gene: TRBD1
J gene: TRBJ2-7
V gene: TRBV11-3
clone size: once
CDR3 DNA: TGTGCTAGCAACCCCTGGACAGGGGGCAACTACGAGCAGTACTTC
CDR3 protein: CASNPWTGGNYEQYF

D gene: .
J gene: TRBJ2-2
V gene: TRBV7-8
clone size: many
CDR3 DNA: TGTGCCAGCAGCTTAGCGTCCCCAGGGTTTCTTGTGGACACCGGGGAGCTGTTTTTT
CDR3 protein: CASSLASPGFLVDTGELFF

D gene: .
J gene: TRBJ1-2
V gene: TRBV6-6
clone size: .
CDR3 DNA: TGTGCCTGCACCAGGGACTCCTATGGTTACACTTTC
CDR3 protein: CACTRDSYGYTF

D gene: .
J gene: TRBJ1-5
V gene: TRBV11-2
clone size: medium-sized
CDR3 DNA: TGTGCCAGCAGCTCAGGACCGTTTTCGCCCCAGCATTTT
CDR3 protein: CASSSGPFSPQHF

D gene: .
J gene: TRBJ2-7
V gene: TRBV12-3/TRBV12-4
clone size: .
CDR3 DNA: TGCGCCAGCAGTAAGAGACATGCCTACGAGCAGTACTTC
CDR3 protein: CASSKRHAYEQYF

D gene: .
J gene: TRBJ2-1
V gene: TRBV11-3
clone size: once
CDR3 DNA: TGTACCAGCAGCTTAGGACACAGCAATGAGCAGCTCTTC
CDR3 protein: CTSSLGHSNEQLF

D gene: TRBD1
J gene: TRBJ2-4
V gene: TRBV4-1
clone size: .
CDR3 DNA: TGCGCCAGCACCCAACGTCGGGGACAGGGCGCCATTCAGTACTTC
CDR3 protein: CASTQRRGQGAIQYF

D gene: .
J gene: TRBJ2-1
V gene: TRBV11-3
clone size: medium-sized
CDR3 DNA: TGTGCCAGCAGCTTCCCTTCCGTTGGCAATGAGCAGTTCTTC
CDR3 protein: CASSFPSVGNEQFF

D gene: .
J gene: TRBJ2-1
V gene: TRBV5-4
clone size: once
CDR3 DNA: TGTGCCAGCAGTATGGGATGGCGAAGGAGCTCCTACAATGAGCAGTTTTTC
CDR3 protein: CASSMGWRRSSYNEQFF

D gene: .
J gene: TRBJ2-6
V gene: TRBV29-1
clone size: once
CDR3 DNA: TGCAGCGTGCTTATCCGCAACAACAGTAATAACGTCCTGACTTTC
CDR3 protein: CSVLIRNNSNNVLTF

D gene: TRBD1
J gene: TRBJ1-1
V gene: TRBV19
clone size: .
CDR3 DNA: TGTGCCAGTAGGAGGGGGCGGATGTCCACAGAAGCTTTCTTT
CDR3 protein: CASRRGRMSTEAFF

D gene: .
J gene: TRBJ1-2
V gene: TRBV5-4
clone size: .
CDR3 DNA: TGTGCCAGCAGTCCAGAGGGTAACTATGGCTACACCTTC
CDR3 protein: CASSPEGNYGYTF

D gene: TRBD2
J gene: TRBJ2-1
V gene: TRBV5-4
clone size: many
CDR3 DNA: TGTGCCAGCAGCCCCCGACTAGCGGGAGAATCAAATGAGCAGTTCTTC
CDR3 protein: CASSPRLAGESNEQFF

D gene: .
J gene: TRBJ2-1
V gene: TRBV6-5
clone size: .
CDR3 DNA: TGTGCCAGCAGGGGCTGGTGGCTGGGCCATGAGCAGTTCTTC
CDR3 protein: CASRGWWLGHEQFF

D gene: .
J gene: TRBJ2-1
V gene: TRBV21-1
clone size: .
CDR3 DNA: TGTGCCAGCAGCAAAGTGGAACTAGCGGGATGGGTATTCATTGAGCAGTTCTTC
CDR3 protein: CASSKVELAGWVFIEQFF

D gene: .
J gene: TRBJ1-1
V gene: TRBV6-2/TRBV6-3
clone size: .
CDR3 DNA: TGTGCCAGCAGTTGTCGAGGATTCGTGGCATGCTGGGCTTTGTTT
CDR3 protein: CASSCRGFVACWALF

D gene: TRBD2
J gene: TRBJ2-1
V gene: TRBV5-4
clone size: .
CDR3 DNA: TGTGCCAGCAGCCTCAGTACCATAGCGGGAGCTAAGGGGAATGGGCAGTTCTTC
CDR3 protein: CASSLSTIAGAKGNGQFF

D gene: .
J gene: TRBJ2-7
V gene: TRBV11-2
clone size: medium-sized
CDR3 DNA: TGTGCCAGCAGCTTTGGGGGGGCCCCCTACGAGCAGTACTTC
CDR3 protein: CASSFGGAPYEQYF

D gene: TRBD2
J gene: TRBJ2-2
V gene: TRBV11-1
clone size: .
CDR3 DNA: TGTGCCAGCAGTCCAATCCCCGGGACTAGCGGCAGTACGAACACCGGGGAGCTGCTTTTT
CDR3 protein: CASSPIPGTSGSTNTGELLF

D gene: .
J gene: TRBJ2-1
V gene: TRBV6-1
clone size: .
CDR3 DNA: TGTGCCAGCATCGTAGGGGTGGACTACAATGAGTCGTTCTTC
CDR3 protein: CASIVGVDYNESFF

D gene: TRBD2
J gene: TRBJ2-7
V gene: TRBV14
clone size: .
CDR3 DNA: TGTGCCAGCAGCCGACTAGCGGGAGCAGGACAGTACTTC
CDR3 protein: CASSRLAGAGQYF

D gene: .
J gene: TRBJ2-5
V gene: TRBV4-2
clone size: .
CDR3 DNA: TGTGCCAGCAGCCAGAGACAGGGGGCGGGAGGGACCCAGTGCTTC
CDR3 protein: CASSQRQGAGGTQCF